This entry is about one T cell receptor (beta chain). The data derive from a study of CXCR3-negative and CXCR3-positive naive CD8 T cells. 5' RACE with UMI labels generated the TRB cDNA libraries. TCRdb reanalyzed the 5' RACE reads and collapses them to one entry per CDR3 protein, without DNA. The ten most abundant clones cover 1.5% to 2% of a sample with approximately 74,000 distinct CDR3 sequences. The length of the CDR3 is 15 residues. CDR1 LNHNV and CDR2 YYDKDF come from the germline V gene (reference sequence). The TCR comes from a human donor in good health. Some clones in this sample may be carry-over from other donors' samples. This rearrangement joins TRBV15 to TRBJ2-3; with no DNA, the TCRdb D assignment of TRBD1 cannot be verified. The specimen sequenced was naive CXCR3- CD8+ T cells from blood. Regarding subset: CD45RO-CCR7+CD27+CD95- naive CD8+ T cells lacking CXCR3 (TNR3-). The CDR3 loop is CATSRDRDSTDTQYF.